Each of the 20 T cell receptor beta chains below was sequenced from the same sample in a study of CD8+ T cells in alopecia areata. Isolated RNA was reverse transcribed into cDNA used as the sequencing template. TCRdb keeps only in-frame clones here, not all; method: immunoSEQ multiplex PCR. This sample has some 95,000 clones, with 35% to 50% found just once. The material sequenced was CD4+ T cells sorted from blood. Every receptor here comes from a human donor with alopecia areata.

This clone occurred a few times. The gene calls are TRBV5-1 and TRBJ2-1, with D perhaps matching TRBD1 (5 bases). From germline, CDR1 is SGHRS and CDR2 YFSETQ. Trimming took 0 bases from V and 8 from J, leaving 9 bases between them. This CDR3 comprises 13 residues. The CDR3 loop reads CASSLAQGDEQFF. CDR3 DNA: TGCGCCAGCAGCTTGGCCCAAGGGGATGAGCAGTTCTTC. Full variable domain (remainder filled in from reference TRBV5-1 and TRBJ2-1): KAGVTQTPRYLIKTRGQQVTLSCSPISGHRSVSWYQQTPGQGLQFLFEYFSETQRNKGNFPGRFSGRQFSNSRSEMNVSTLELGDSALYLCASSLAQGDEQFFGPGTRLTVL.

This clone was detected only a few times. Here the CDR3 reads CASTSTDTQYF. CDR3 DNA: TGTGCTTCGACCAGCACAGATACGCAGTATTTT. This chain connects TRBV11-2 to TRBJ2-3, with unresolved D. CDR1 SGHAT and CDR2 FQNNGV come from the germline V gene. The CDR3 runs to 11 residues.

The CDR3 bases are TGCAGCGTCGGCGGCCGTGGGCCGGGGAACGAGCAGTACTTC. This translates into CSVGGRGPGNEQYF. The chain employs TRBV29-1 and TRBJ2-7; D may be TRBD2 (5 bases). Germline V gene sequence: CDR1 SQVTM, CDR2 ANQGSEA. The CDR3 is made up of 14 amino acids. V shed 6 bases and J shed 5 bases, with 20 bases lying between them.

This clone turned up a few times. This chain uses TRBV29-1 with TRBJ1-2; tentatively, D is TRBD1 (6 bases). The length of the CDR3 is 13 residues. Germline lookup yields CDR1 SQVTM and CDR2 ANQGSEA. V lost 7 bases and J lost 4, with 16 bases in between. The CDR3 coding sequence is TGCAGCGCCACCATCGACAGGCTCTATGGCTACACCTTC. It yields the protein CSATIDRLYGYTF.

V is TRBV30 and J is TRBJ2-5; D perhaps matches TRBD1 (6 bases). Germline V CDR1 and CDR2: GTSNPN, SVGIG (reference sequence). V was shortened by 2 bases and J by 5 bases, with 12 bases between the two germline ends. The CDR3 covers 13 residues. The CDR3 loop reads CAWSRDIGETQYF. The CDR3 DNA reads TGTGCCTGGAGTCGGGACATCGGGGAGACCCAGTACTTC.

This chain connects TRBV11-3 to TRBJ2-5, with 10 bases fitting TRBD2. Germline CDR1 reads SGHNT; CDR2 reads YENEEA. The CDR3 runs to 16 residues. V shed 5 bases and J 4 bases; nucleotides not matched to a gene: 10. The CDR3 DNA reads TGTGCCAGCAGCCATGGAAGCGGGGGGGCAGGAGAGACCCAGTACTTC. This gives the protein CASSHGSGGAGETQYF.

The rearrangement links TRBV7-2 to TRBJ2-5; tentatively, D is TRBD1 (6 bases). Trimming took 5 bases from V and 7 from J, leaving 14 bases between them. Per germline, CDR1 SGHTA and CDR2 FQGNSA. The CDR3 contains 13 residues. In DNA form, the CDR3 reads TGTGCCAGCAGCCCCGGGACACCTAGGACCCAGTACTTC. This sequence encodes CASSPGTPRTQYF.

The V gene is TRBV5-1, the J gene TRBJ2-1; 7 bases line up with TRBD2. The length of the CDR3 is 14 residues. Germline CDR1 is SGHRS and CDR2 is YFSETQ. V was clipped by 4 bases and J by 9 bases; unmatched bases: 10. The CDR3 spells CASSASGAGGEQFF. CDR3 nucleotide sequence: TGCGCCAGCAGCGCCAGCGGGGCGGGTGGTGAGCAGTTCTTC.

This clone appeared many times. The J gene is TRBJ2-3, the V gene TRBV18, with 8 bases aligning to TRBD1. The CDR3 runs to 16 residues. From germline, CDR1 is KGHSH and CDR2 LQKENI. V dropped 1 base and J dropped 5; count of bases not matched to a gene: 8. This chain's CDR3 is CASSPRTQGARDTQYF. CDR3 sequence (DNA): TGTGCCAGCTCACCACGAACCCAGGGGGCGAGAGATACGCAGTATTTT.

The CDR3 sequence: CASSFKGPDTQYF. In nucleotides, the CDR3 is TGTGCCAGCAGCTTCAAGGGGCCAGATACGCAGTATTTT. The V gene is TRBV5-6, the J gene TRBJ2-3; TRBD1 might be the D (5 bases). Between the trimmed V and J ends, which lost 2 bases and 4 bases, there was a span of 8 bases. This CDR3 is built from 13 residues. CDR1 and CDR2 (germline): SGHDT, YYEEEE.

This clone was recorded a few times. This sequence joins TRBV7-9 and TRBJ2-1; D ambiguous. CDR3 length equals 14 residues. V gave up 0 bases and J gave up 6 bases, with 9 bases separating them. Germline CDR1 is SEHNR and CDR2 is FQNEAQ (reference sequence). For the CDR3, the DNA is TGTGCCAGCAGCTTAGCTAGCCTGAGCAATGAGCAGTTCTTC. Amino acids: CASSLASLSNEQFF.

This clone was counted a few times. The chain uses TRBV10-3 and TRBJ2-1; 11 nucleotides line up with TRBD2. CDR1 and CDR2 (germline): ENHRY, SYGVKD. This CDR3 is 17 amino acids long. The trim removed 4 bases at V and 0 bases at J, leaving 5 bases unmatched. CDR3 amino acids: CAISASTSGVSYNEQFF. Here the CDR3 DNA reads TGTGCCATCAGTGCATCGACTAGCGGGGTCTCCTACAATGAGCAGTTCTTC.

V usage is TRBV30 and J usage is TRBJ1-1, with TRBD1 matching over 9 bases. The germline V gene has CDR1 GTSNPN and CDR2 SVGIG (reference sequence). J lost 5 bases, V lost 8 bases, and 12 bases had no gene match. CDR3 length: 14 amino acids. CDR3 sequence reads: CAGTGGAFKTEAFF. The CDR3 DNA is TGTGCCGGAACAGGGGGCGCGTTTAAGACTGAAGCTTTCTTT.

This chain links TRBV6-5 with TRBJ2-5, with D perhaps given as TRBD1 or TRBD2 (5 bases each). The germline gives CDR1 MNHEY, CDR2 SVGAGI. There are 14 residues in the CDR3. Between the trimmed V and J ends, which lost 3 bases and 2 bases, there was a span of 10 bases. The chain's CDR3 is CASSYRGVQETQYF. The CDR3 DNA reads as TGTGCCAGCAGTTATCGAGGGGTTCAAGAGACCCAGTACTTC.

The V gene is TRBV2, the J gene TRBJ2-3; perhaps TRBD2 as D (5 bases). Per the germline V gene, CDR1 is SNHLY and CDR2 is FYNNEI. The CDR3 has 12 residues. The V and J ends lost 7 bases and 4 bases respectively, with 9 bases between them. The CDR3 coding sequence is TGTGCCAGCAAACCGGAGGCAGATACGCAGTATTTT. Encoded protein: CASKPEADTQYF.

This clone was detected a few times. The chain carries TRBV29-1 and TRBJ2-3, with D unresolved. The CDR3 sequence is 14 residues long. The V gene lost 6 bases and the J gene lost 4 bases, with 17 bases spanning the gap. In germline, CDR1 is SQVTM, CDR2 ANQGSEA. In DNA, the CDR3 is TGCAGCGTGACCCCCCCTAGGTCCTCAGATACGCAGTATTTT. Translating it yields CSVTPPRSSDTQYF.

This clone appeared a few times. V usage is TRBV10-3 and J usage is TRBJ2-5; D call uncertain. The CDR3 runs to 12 residues. Germline CDR1 ENHRY, CDR2 SYGVKD. Trimming left V 9 bases short and J 4 bases short, with 12 bases between. CDR3 sequence (DNA): TGTGCCATTGGGGTCGGGCGAGAGACCCAGTACTTC. This sequence encodes CAIGVGRETQYF.

This chain joins TRBV29-1 and TRBJ1-2; perhaps TRBD1 as D (5 bases). The V end lost 6 bases, the J end lost 1 base, and 18 bases lay between the germline ends. CDR1 is SQVTM, CDR2 ANQGSEA, per germline. The CDR3 length is 15 residues. CDR3 sequence reads: CSVAQTGTVNYGYTF. The CDR3 DNA follows: TGCAGCGTCGCCCAAACGGGGACGGTTAACTATGGCTACACCTTC.

In regard to this clone: A junction boundary mismatches the germline segment, possibly from a read error. The J gene is TRBJ1-2, the V gene TRBV29-1; 9 positions agree with TRBD1. Germline lookup yields CDR1 SQVTM and CDR2 ANQGSEA. The CDR3 totals 11 residues. CDR3 bases: TGCAGCGTCGTGGGACAGGGATGGTCTGCCTTC. Its protein product is CSVVGQGWSAF. The full variable domain, in which reference TRBV29-1 and TRBJ1-2 provide the parts outside the CDR3, is SAVISQKPSRDICQRGTSLTIQCQVDSQVTMMFWYRQQPGQSLTLIATANQGSEATYESGFVIDKFPISRPNLTFSTLTVSNMSPEDSSIYLCSVVGQGWSAFGSGTRLTVV.

This clone has a handful of counts. The chain recombines TRBV29-1 with TRBJ2-5, with D possibly TRBD1 on 6 matching bases. Looked up from germline, CDR1 is SQVTM and CDR2 is ANQGSEA. The CDR3 length is 13 residues. V was trimmed by 3 bases and J by 3 bases, leaving 11 bases between them. The CDR3, as DNA: TGCAGCGTTGATCGCCAGGGGAAAGAGACCCAGTACTTC. It encodes CSVDRQGKETQYF.